This entry lists 31 T cell receptor beta chains sequenced from one sample in a study of shared clonotypes between healthy human individuals. The assay was immunoSEQ multiplex PCR, and TCRdb's table has in-frame clones only and misses some. The repertoire holds around 1.5 million clones, with 95% to 99% as singletons. Sequenced input: naive CD4+ T cells sorted from blood. Indicated subset: CD45RA+ positively selected. These receptors were collected from a man aged 30-40 years in good health.

This chain connects TRBV28 to TRBJ2-3; 8 bases align to TRBD1. This CDR3 region has 16 residues. V shed 7 bases, J shed 0 bases, and the junction held 9 bases outside the gene matches. Germline V lookup: CDR1 MDHEN, CDR2 SYDVKM. The CDR3 region is CASTQGADASTDTQYF. CDR3 bases: TGTGCCAGCACCCAGGGGGCGGATGCTAGCACAGATACGCAGTATTTT.

The gene calls are TRBV27 and TRBJ2-1, with D uncertain. The CDR3 length is 12 residues. Germline loops: CDR1 MNHEY, CDR2 SMNVEV (reference sequence). Trimming left V 3 bases short and J 7 bases short, with 7 bases between. The CDR3 DNA sequence: TGTGCCAGCAGTTTCGGGCATAATGAGCAGTTCTTC. Protein: CASSFGHNEQFF.

The rearrangement joins TRBV15 to TRBJ2-7; no firm D call. Germline V gene data show CDR1 as LNHNV and CDR2 as YYDKDF (reference sequence). The V and J ends lost 2 bases and 5 bases respectively, with 13 bases between them. The CDR3 extends over 14 amino acids. CDR3 coding DNA: TGTGCCACCAGCAGACCGCCAGGAGTGGACGAGCAGTACTTC. Translated, it gives CATSRPPGVDEQYF.

The chain couples TRBV19 to TRBJ2-3; 15 bases agree with TRBD2. Germline V CDR1 and CDR2: LNHDA, SQIVND (reference sequence). This CDR3 contains 17 residues. With V trimmed by 3 bases and J by 5 bases, 6 bases remained unmatched. As DNA, the CDR3 is TGTGCCAGTAGTATCCCTGGACTAGCGGGAGGGTTAGATACGCAGTATTTT. The encoded protein is CASSIPGLAGGLDTQYF. Based on the CDR3 plus reference TRBV19 and TRBJ2-3, the full variable domain is DGGITQSPKYLFRKEGQNVTLSCEQNLNHDAMYWYRQDPGQGLRLIYYSQIVNDFQKGDIAEGYSVSREKKESFPLTVTSAQKNPTAFYLCASSIPGLAGGLDTQYFGPGTRLTVL.

The V and J genes are TRBV19 and TRBJ2-3; 11 positions agree with TRBD2. The germline CDR1 and CDR2 sequences are LNHDA and SQIVND (reference sequence). V trimming: 5 bases; J trimming: 3 bases; junction bases outside the gene matches: 7. The CDR3 has 16 residues. The CDR3 region is CASSGTSGSGTDTQYF. CDR3 coding DNA: TGTGCCAGTAGTGGAACTAGCGGGAGCGGGACAGATACGCAGTATTTT.

The CDR3 DNA reads TGCGCCAGCAGCGCCCCGGGGTCCTACGAGCAGTACTTC. Residues: CASSAPGSYEQYF. This sequence joins TRBV5-1 and TRBJ2-7; possible D gene TRBD2, 5 bases. The CDR3 loop spans 13 amino acids. Trimming took 4 bases from V and 1 from J, leaving 9 bases between them. Germline V gene sequence: CDR1 SGHRS, CDR2 YFSETQ. The variable domain in full, with the rest retrieved from reference TRBV5-1 and TRBJ2-7, is KAGVTQTPRYLIKTRGQQVTLSCSPISGHRSVSWYQQTPGQGLQFLFEYFSETQRNKGNFPGRFSGRQFSNSRSEMNVSTLELGDSALYLCASSAPGSYEQYFGPGTRLTVT.

This clone has just one count. Other DNA sequences in the same sample also yield this CDR3. The rearrangement uses TRBV5-1 and TRBJ2-2; no clear D. The CDR3 length is 13 residues. V lost 1 base, J lost 1 base, and 2 bases lay in between. The germline gives CDR1 SGHRS, CDR2 YFSETQ. CDR3 coding DNA: TGCGCCAGCAGCTTGCAGAACACCGGGGAGCTGTTTTTT. The encoded protein is CASSLQNTGELFF.

This CDR3 reads CASSSGQGGSYEQYF. CDR3 nucleotides: TGCGCCAGCAGCTCGGGACAGGGTGGGTCCTACGAGCAGTACTTC. This sequence joins TRBV5-1 and TRBJ2-7; 9 bases are shared with TRBD1. Germline CDR1 is SGHRS and CDR2 is YFSETQ. Trimming cost V 3 bases and J 1 base; bases outside gene matches: 5. The length of the CDR3 is 15 residues.

The genes are TRBV18 and TRBJ2-2, with D possibly matching TRBD2 (6 bases). Between the trimmed V and J ends, which lost 2 bases and 0 bases, there was a span of 13 bases. Germline V gene data show CDR1 as KGHSH and CDR2 as LQKENI. The CDR3 loop spans 17 amino acids. The CDR3 DNA follows: TGTGCCAGCTCACCAAGCGCGGGACGGACGAACACCGGGGAGCTGTTTTTT. Translating gives CASSPSAGRTNTGELFF.

This clone was picked up one time. V gene TRBV5-1 combines with J gene TRBJ2-2, with a possible D match to TRBD2 (5 bases). CDR3 length: 14 residues. CDR1 is SGHRS and CDR2 is YFSETQ in the germline V gene. Trimming removed 4 bases from V and 0 bases from J, with 7 bases in between. The chain's CDR3 is CASSPGANTGELFF. For the CDR3, the DNA is TGCGCCAGCAGCCCCGGGGCGAACACCGGGGAGCTGTTTTTT.

The chain is built from TRBV19 and TRBJ1-2, with D perhaps TRBD1 (6 bases). Trimming took 6 bases from V and 8 from J, leaving 16 bases between them. Germline V gives CDR1 LNHDA, CDR2 SQIVND (reference sequence). This CDR3 is built from 13 residues. CDR3 residues: CASRGDRFDGYTF. The CDR3 coding sequence is TGTGCCAGTAGGGGAGACAGGTTTGACGGCTACACCTTC. Drawing the rest from reference TRBV19 and TRBJ1-2, the complete variable domain is DGGITQSPKYLFRKEGQNVTLSCEQNLNHDAMYWYRQDPGQGLRLIYYSQIVNDFQKGDIAEGYSVSREKKESFPLTVTSAQKNPTAFYLCASRGDRFDGYTFGSGTRLTVV.

This clone was observed once. V usage is TRBV7-2 and J usage is TRBJ1-4; D is unclear. Trimming stripped 6 bases from V and 5 bases from J, with 16 bases between. The CDR3 is made up of 15 amino acids. CDR1 SGHTA and CDR2 FQGNSA come from the germline V gene. CDR3 sequence: CASRSRAGANEKLFF. In DNA form, the CDR3 reads TGTGCCAGCAGGTCTAGGGCAGGAGCGAATGAAAAACTGTTTTTT.

The chain has TRBV6-1 and TRBJ2-2, with unresolved D. Germline V gene lookup returns CDR1 MNHNS and CDR2 SASEGT. V lost 6 bases and J 3 bases, leaving 11 bases between the germline ends. This CDR3 comprises 14 residues. CDR3 in amino acids: CASRHIADTGELFF. The CDR3 region has the DNA TGTGCCAGCAGGCACATAGCTGACACCGGGGAGCTGTTTTTT.

The chain is built from TRBV7-9 and TRBJ2-2, with D possibly being TRBD2 (5 bases). The CDR3 loop spans 15 amino acids. With 4 bases removed from V and 2 bases from J, the gap between germline ends came to 11 bases. Germline V CDR1 and CDR2: SEHNR, FQNEAQ (reference sequence). For the CDR3, the DNA is TGTGCCAGCAGCTCGGAGGCAATAAACACCGGGGAGCTGTTTTTT. Translation: CASSSEAINTGELFF.

The V and J genes are TRBV5-1 and TRBJ2-3, with 10 bases identical to TRBD2. Germline V CDR1 and CDR2: SGHRS, YFSETQ. With 5 bases clipped from V and 5 bases from J, the junction kept 11 bases outside the gene matches. The CDR3 has 16 residues. The CDR3 DNA reads TGCGCCAGCAGTCCCGGGACTAGCGTTAGAGTAGATACGCAGTATTTT. Protein sequence: CASSPGTSVRVDTQYF.

V usage is TRBV28 and J usage is TRBJ2-7; 7 nucleotides line up with TRBD2. J was trimmed by 6 bases and V by 6 bases; bases with no gene match: 14. Per germline, CDR1 MDHEN and CDR2 SYDVKM. This CDR3 has 15 residues. CDR3 nucleotides: TGTGCCAGCAGACCCTCGGCGGGAGTAGGAGTCGAGCAGTACTTC. Translated, it gives CASRPSAGVGVEQYF.

The rearrangement joins TRBV13 to TRBJ2-1, with D perhaps given as TRBD1 or TRBD2 (5 bases each). CDR3 length equals 12 residues. Germline V gene data show CDR1 as PRHDT and CDR2 as FYEKMQ (reference sequence). Between the trimmed V and J ends, which lost 7 bases and 5 bases, there was a span of 9 bases. In DNA, the CDR3 is TGTGCCAGCACGGGGCCCAACAATGAGCAGTTCTTC. It encodes CASTGPNNEQFF.

The rearrangement links TRBV19 to TRBJ2-1; 7 nucleotides match TRBD1. Germline assignment: CDR1 LNHDA and CDR2 SQIVND (reference sequence). CDR3 size: 14 residues. The J segment lost 3 bases and the V segment lost 10 bases, leaving 9 bases of the junction unmatched. The CDR3 coding sequence is TGTGCCACCACGGGACAGCCCAACTACAATGAGCAGTTCTTC. It codes for CATTGQPNYNEQFF.

The chain is built from TRBV18 and TRBJ2-6; D gene ambiguous. The CDR3 runs 17 residues. The ends were cut back, 2 bases at V and 0 bases at J, with 11 bases in the middle. Germline values: CDR1 KGHSH, CDR2 LQKENI. In nucleotides, the CDR3 is TGTGCCAGCTCACCAGGCTGGGGTAGCTCTGGGGCCAACGTCCTGACTTTC. Its protein is CASSPGWGSSGANVLTF.

This chain joins TRBV5-1 and TRBJ1-4; 7 bases are a match to TRBD1. Per the germline V gene, CDR1 is SGHRS and CDR2 is YFSETQ. With 4 bases clipped from V and 5 bases from J, the junction kept 5 bases outside the gene matches. The CDR3 is made up of 14 amino acids. The CDR3 reads CASSRDRENEKLFF. CDR3 DNA sequence: TGCGCCAGCAGCCGGGACAGAGAAAATGAAAAACTGTTTTTT. The full variable domain, its missing parts supplied by reference TRBV5-1 and TRBJ1-4, is KAGVTQTPRYLIKTRGQQVTLSCSPISGHRSVSWYQQTPGQGLQFLFEYFSETQRNKGNFPGRFSGRQFSNSRSEMNVSTLELGDSALYLCASSRDRENEKLFFGSGTQLSVL.

The genes are TRBV15 and TRBJ2-7; D may be TRBD1 (6 bases). Trimming cost V 0 bases and J 0 bases, with 12 bases left between them. This CDR3 has 16 amino acids. Germline V CDR1 and CDR2: LNHNV, YYDKDF (reference sequence). The CDR3 region is CATSRDLMDSSYEQYF. CDR3 nucleotides: TGTGCCACCAGCAGAGATTTGATGGACAGCTCCTACGAGCAGTACTTC.

The rearrangement links TRBV9 to TRBJ2-1, with D unresolved. CDR1 and CDR2 from the germline V gene are SGDLS and YYNGEE. This CDR3 has 14 residues. V lost 0 bases and J 5 bases, leaving 9 bases between the germline ends. The CDR3 coding sequence is TGTGCCAGCAGCGTAGCTAGGCCAAACAATGAGCAGTTCTTC. It codes for CASSVARPNNEQFF.

V gene TRBV18 combines with J gene TRBJ2-2; 8 nucleotides line up with TRBD2. The J segment lost 7 bases and the V segment lost 7 bases, leaving 11 bases of the junction unmatched. Germline CDR1 and CDR2: KGHSH and LQKENI. This CDR3 contains 15 residues. CDR3 nucleotide sequence: TGTGCCAGCTGTCCGGGACTAGGAGTAATCGGGGAGCTGTTTTTT. It specifies CASCPGLGVIGELFF.

The chain couples TRBV11-3 to TRBJ2-3; 8 bases fit TRBD2. Germline V gene sequence: CDR1 SGHNT, CDR2 YENEEA. The CDR3 has 14 residues. Trimming took 1 base from V and 6 from J; bases not matched to a gene: 3. The CDR3 DNA is TGTGCCAGCAGCTTAGCCAGCGGGAGTGATACGCAGTATTTT. Translated: CASSLASGSDTQYF. Full variable domain (outside the CDR3, taken from reference TRBV11-3 and TRBJ2-3): EAGVVQSPRYKIIEKKQPVAFWCNPISGHNTLYWYLQNLGQGPELLIRYENEEAVDDSQLPKDRFSAERLKGVDSTLKIQPAELGDSAVYLCASSLASGSDTQYFGPGTRLTVL.

The genes are TRBV5-4 and TRBJ2-5; D uncertain. Germline CDR1 SGHNT, CDR2 YYREEE (reference sequence). V was pared by 3 bases and J by 2 bases, with 14 bases between. The CDR3 extends over 15 amino acids. CDR3 coding DNA: TGTGCCAGCAGCTCGACGTTCGTGCCTCAAGAGACCCAGTACTTC. Its translation is CASSSTFVPQETQYF. The full variable domain, in which reference TRBV5-4 and TRBJ2-5 provide the parts outside the CDR3, is ETGVTQSPTHLIKTRGQQVTLRCSSQSGHNTVSWYQQALGQGPQFIFQYYREEENGRGNFPPRFSGLQFPNYSSELNVNALELDDSALYLCASSSTFVPQETQYFGPGTRLLVL.

As for this clone: A read error may account for a junction end that differs from germline. The rearrangement links TRBV27 to TRBJ1-1, with TRBD1 as a possible D gene (5 bases). The CDR3 consists of 17 residues. Germline V gives CDR1 MNHEY, CDR2 SMNVEV (reference sequence). The CDR3 DNA reads TGTGCCAGCAGTTCATACCCCGGGCAGGGAGGGAACGCTGAAGCTTTCTTT. Translating it yields CASSSYPGQGGNAEAFF.

The chain carries TRBV2 and TRBJ1-1; no reliable D call. Trimming shortened V by 5 bases and J by 5 bases, and 15 bases separated the two germline ends. Germline values: CDR1 SNHLY, CDR2 FYNNEI. CDR3 length equals 14 residues. The CDR3 DNA is TGTGCCAGCAGTCTTAGGGTGGAATTTACTGAAGCTTTCTTT. Its translation: CASSLRVEFTEAFF.

The rearrangement uses TRBV7-2 and TRBJ1-5; TRBD1 matches at 7 bases. The CDR3 length is 15 residues. Germline V gene data show CDR1 as SGHTA and CDR2 as FQGNSA. V shed 7 bases and J 1 base; nucleotides not matched to a gene: 7. The CDR3: CASTLGGGSNQPQHF. The CDR3 DNA follows: TGTGCCAGCACCCTAGGGGGCGGGAGCAATCAGCCCCAGCATTTT.

The gene calls are TRBV14 and TRBJ1-1; D is unclear. V lost 4 bases and J lost 0, with 12 bases in between. Germline values: CDR1 SGHDN, CDR2 FVKESK. This CDR3 spans 15 amino acids. This chain's CDR3 is CASSPEFVLNTEAFF. CDR3 nucleotide sequence: TGTGCCAGCAGCCCAGAGTTCGTTCTGAACACTGAAGCTTTCTTT.

The rearrangement uses TRBV5-1 and TRBJ2-1; D is perhaps TRBD1 (5 bases). The CDR3 runs 14 residues. The V end lost 4 bases, the J end lost 3 bases, and 11 bases lay between the germline ends. CDR1 and CDR2 (germline): SGHRS, YFSETQ. The CDR3 sequence is CASSPPQGYNEQFF. In DNA, the CDR3 is TGCGCCAGCAGCCCCCCTCAGGGCTACAATGAGCAGTTCTTC.

The chain couples TRBV7-3 to TRBJ2-5; 8 nucleotides agree with TRBD1. CDR1 is SGHTA, CDR2 FQGTGA, per germline. V shed 5 bases, J shed 5 bases, and the junction held 4 bases outside the gene matches. The length of the CDR3 is 13 residues. This chain's CDR3 is CASSTNRGETQYF. CDR3 nucleotide sequence: TGTGCCAGCAGCACAAACAGGGGGGAGACCCAGTACTTC.